These 29 T cell receptor beta chains originate from one sample sequenced in a study of T cell responses to AZD1222 COVID-19 vaccine (dated by TCRdb to about 2021). The sample's time point, from its label and the paper: baseline before first vaccination. The receptor library was made with the immunoSEQ multiplex PCR assay. In its TCRdb copy, this immuneACCESS table keeps in-frame sequences only and misses some clones. Where compared with another copy, unresolved V genes explain less than half of these, and the others have no known cause. Within this sample are more than 110,000 clones, with roughly 85% of them counted one time only. The top ten clonotypes cover around 8% of the sample. The sequencing here drew on peripheral blood, taken on day 0 of AZD1222 vaccination. Receptor source: an adult in good health.

J is TRBJ2-1 and V is TRBV19; TRBD2 matches 8 bases. Trimming cost V 0 bases and J 13 bases; bases outside gene matches: 8. The CDR3 consists of 14 residues. From germline, CDR1 is LNHDA and CDR2 SQIVND (reference sequence). The CDR3 DNA follows: TGTGCCAGTAGTATAGAGGATCGAGCGGGAGCTCAGTTCTTC. This gives the protein CASSIEDRAGAQFF.

The sample holds one count of this clone. The CDR3 DNA reads TGTGCCATCAGTGAGGGGGAGACTAACTATGGCTACACCTTC. Its protein product is CAISEGETNYGYTF. This chain links TRBV10-3 with TRBJ1-2, with D uncertain. Germline V gives CDR1 ENHRY, CDR2 SYGVKD. Trimming left V 2 bases short and J 0 bases short, with 7 bases between. The CDR3 totals 14 residues.

DNA for the CDR3: TGTGCCTGGAGTCGGACAGGGGGAACCTACAATGAGCAGTTCTTC. Protein sequence: CAWSRTGGTYNEQFF. The chain combines TRBV30 with TRBJ2-1; 10 bases are shared with TRBD1. The junction had 3 bases not matched to a gene; V was cut back by 2 bases and J by 2 bases. The CDR3 runs 15 residues. Germline CDR1 and CDR2: GTSNPN and SVGIG (reference sequence).

The chain combines TRBV19 with TRBJ1-5; the match to TRBD1 covers 9 bases. With V trimmed by 7 bases and J by 2 bases, 12 bases remained unmatched. The CDR3 runs 17 residues. Germline V gene data show CDR1 as LNHDA and CDR2 as SQIVND (reference sequence). In DNA form, the CDR3 reads TGTGCCAGTATCGATATTGTAGGGGACAGGGGCAATCAGCCCCAGCATTTT. Protein product: CASIDIVGDRGNQPQHF.

Only one count was recorded for this clone. The chain combines TRBV30 with TRBJ1-6; D is ambiguous. The CDR3 contains 13 residues. Trimming took off 0 bases at V and 9 bases at J, with 9 bases between the two ends. The germline V gene has CDR1 GTSNPN and CDR2 SVGIG (reference sequence). In DNA, the CDR3 is TGTGCCTGGAGTGTGAATCTGGCTTCACCCCTCCACTTT. It encodes CAWSVNLASPLHF. Variable domain in full (rest from reference TRBV30 and TRBJ1-6): SQTIHQWPATLVQPVGSPLSLECTVEGTSNPNLYWYRQAAGRGLQLLFYSVGIGQISSEVPQNLSASRPQDRQFILSSKKLLLSDSGFYLCAWSVNLASPLHFGNGTRLTVT.

The chain couples TRBV3-1 (or the pseudogene TRBV3-2) to TRBJ2-7; D may be TRBD1 (5 bases). CDR1 and CDR2 from the germline V gene are LGHDT and YNNKEL (reference sequence). Trimming left V 3 bases short and J 0 bases short, with 9 bases between. CDR3 size: 14 residues. CDR3 region: CASSQTVSSYEQYF. The CDR3 DNA follows: TGTGCCAGCAGCCAGACAGTCAGCTCCTACGAGCAGTACTTC.

V is TRBV29-1 and J is TRBJ2-5, with 9 positions matching TRBD1. Unmatched junction bases numbered 1, after V lost 3 bases and J lost 2 bases. Germline V gene sequence: CDR1 SQVTM, CDR2 ANQGSEA. The CDR3 length is 13 residues. The CDR3 nucleotides are TGCAGCGTTGAGGGACAGGGTCAAGAGACCCAGTACTTC. It codes for CSVEGQGQETQYF.

The chain combines TRBV15 with TRBJ2-2; tentatively, D is TRBD1 or TRBD2 (5 bases each). CDR3 length equals 18 residues. The V gene lost 3 bases and the J gene lost 1 base, with 18 bases spanning the gap. Germline values: CDR1 LNHNV, CDR2 YYDKDF (reference sequence). CDR3 bases: TGTGCCACCAGCAGTGCTGCCCCGGGGCCCGAGAACACCGGGGAGCTGTTTTTT. This codes for CATSSAAPGPENTGELFF.

The chain joins TRBV7-5 to TRBJ2-2; the table's D call TRBD1 went unverified against the DNA. TRBV7-5 is a pseudogene. The CDR3 runs to 16 residues. CDR3 in DNA: TGTGCCAGAACCCCAGTTGGACAGGGGTGGTCCGGGGAGCTGTTTTTT. Protein: CARTPVGQGWSGELFF.

The rearrangement links TRBV6-5 to TRBJ2-7; D possibly matches TRBD1 or TRBD2 (5 bases each). The V gene's germline CDR1 is MNHEY and CDR2 SVGAGI. The CDR3 is made up of 14 amino acids. V was cut by 6 bases and J by 1 base, with 13 bases left in between. In DNA form, the CDR3 reads TGTGCCAGCAGATCCGGGGCAGGTTCCTACGAGCAGTACTTC. Its protein is CASRSGAGSYEQYF.

The chain recombines TRBV3-1 (or the pseudogene TRBV3-2) with TRBJ2-5; D might be TRBD1 or TRBD2, each matching 6 bases. With 0 bases removed from V and 11 bases from J, the gap between germline ends came to 13 bases. Germline V gene sequence: CDR1 LGHDT, CDR2 YNNKEL (reference sequence). This CDR3 spans 13 amino acids. CDR3 DNA sequence: TGTGCCAGCAGCCAAGATAGGGGGGCGGGTCAGTACTTC. This gives the protein CASSQDRGAGQYF.

V is TRBV19 and J is TRBJ2-2; 7 bases are a match to TRBD2. CDR1 is LNHDA, CDR2 SQIVND, per germline (reference sequence). The CDR3 has 16 residues. V was clipped by 6 bases and J by 5 bases; unmatched bases: 12. For the CDR3, the DNA is TGTGCCAGTAGCCGATATGCGGGAGAGTGGACCGGGGAGCTGTTTTTT. This gives the protein CASSRYAGEWTGELFF. The entire variable domain, with the rest obtained from reference TRBV19 and TRBJ2-2, is as follows: DGGITQSPKYLFRKEGQNVTLSCEQNLNHDAMYWYRQDPGQGLRLIYYSQIVNDFQKGDIAEGYSVSREKKESFPLTVTSAQKNPTAFYLCASSRYAGEWTGELFFGEGSRLTVL.

The V gene is TRBV3-1 (or the pseudogene TRBV3-2), the J gene TRBJ2-7; D remains ambiguous. Trimming shortened V by 1 base and J by 3 bases, and 10 bases separated the two germline ends. Germline lookup yields CDR1 LGHDT and CDR2 YNNKEL (reference sequence). The CDR3 is 14 residues long. This CDR3 reads CASSQALSFYEQYF. The CDR3 region has the DNA TGTGCCAGCAGCCAAGCCCTCTCCTTCTACGAGCAGTACTTC.

V usage is TRBV5-1 and J usage is TRBJ1-2; no firm D call. CDR3 size: 14 residues. Germline-derived CDR1 and CDR2 are SGHRS and YFSETQ. Between the trimmed V and J ends, which lost 4 bases and 2 bases, there was a span of 12 bases. The CDR3 sequence is CASSTPGANYGYTF. In DNA form, the CDR3 reads TGCGCCAGCAGCACCCCGGGAGCCAACTATGGCTACACCTTC.

The sample holds one count of this clone. J is TRBJ2-5 and V is TRBV27; no clear D gene. V gave up 2 bases and J gave up 1 base, with 8 bases separating them. From germline, CDR1 is MNHEY and CDR2 SMNVEV (reference sequence). This CDR3 is 14 amino acids long. The CDR3 DNA follows: TGTGCCAGCAGTTTAATAGCCGCCCAAGAGACCCAGTACTTC. This encodes CASSLIAAQETQYF.

V is TRBV4-1 and J is TRBJ1-4, with D unclear. Germline values: CDR1 MGHRA, CDR2 YSYEKL. V lost 1 base and J lost 7, with 4 bases in between. This CDR3 has 12 residues. The CDR3 region is CASSQGTEKLFF. In DNA, the CDR3 is TGCGCCAGCAGCCAAGGGACTGAAAAACTGTTTTTT.

V gene TRBV6-5 combines with J gene TRBJ1-4; D perhaps matches TRBD1 (5 bases). Between the trimmed V and J ends, which lost 6 bases and 7 bases, there was a span of 18 bases. Germline V gene lookup returns CDR1 MNHEY and CDR2 SVGAGI. The CDR3 has 15 residues. CDR3 sequence: CASSPTFGTLEKLFF. As DNA, the CDR3 is TGTGCCAGCAGCCCAACATTTGGGACGCTTGAAAAACTGTTTTTT.

A few counts support this clone. The rearrangement links TRBV25-1 to TRBJ1-1; D may be TRBD1 (5 bases). CDR3 length: 14 residues. Germline CDR1 MGHDK, CDR2 SYGVNS. V was trimmed by 3 bases and J by 4 bases, leaving 12 bases between them. CDR3 region: CASSDLSGITEAFF. CDR3 coding DNA: TGTGCCAGCAGTGATCTCTCAGGGATCACTGAAGCTTTCTTT. Full variable domain (outside the CDR3, taken from reference TRBV25-1 and TRBJ1-1): EADIYQTPRYLVIGTGKKITLECSQTMGHDKMYWYQQDPGMELHLIHYSYGVNSTEKGDLSSESTVSRIRTEHFPLTLESARPSHTSQYLCASSDLSGITEAFFGQGTRLTVV.

This clone was recorded only once. The V gene is TRBV4-2, the J gene TRBJ2-7; D gene ambiguous. Looked up from germline, CDR1 is LGHNA and CDR2 is YNFKEQ. The CDR3 is 12 residues long. V gave up 1 base and J gave up 5 bases, with 6 bases separating them. CDR3 in DNA: TGTGCCAGCAGCCAAGTACAGCACGAGCAGTACTTC. Protein sequence: CASSQVQHEQYF.

This clone was detected only once. The chain links TRBV6-8 to TRBJ2-3; 12 bases match TRBD2. V trimming: 2 bases; J trimming: 5 bases; junction bases outside the gene matches: 8. In germline, CDR1 is MNHGY, CDR2 SAAAGT. The CDR3 loop spans 17 amino acids. CDR3 in amino acids: CASSYRTSGKSVDTQYF. CDR3 bases: TGTGCCAGCAGTTACCGGACTAGCGGGAAGTCGGTAGATACGCAGTATTTT.

This sequence joins TRBV19 and TRBJ1-6; TRBD1 might be the D (6 bases). Trimming removed 3 bases from V and 7 bases from J, with 10 bases in between. This CDR3 has 14 amino acids. Germline assignment: CDR1 LNHDA and CDR2 SQIVND (reference sequence). CDR3 sequence: CASSIRQENSPLHF. The CDR3 nucleotides read TGTGCCAGTAGTATTAGACAGGAGAATTCACCCCTCCACTTT. The full variable domain, completed using reference TRBV19 and TRBJ1-6, is DGGITQSPKYLFRKEGQNVTLSCEQNLNHDAMYWYRQDPGQGLRLIYYSQIVNDFQKGDIAEGYSVSREKKESFPLTVTSAQKNPTAFYLCASSIRQENSPLHFGNGTRLTVT.

The chain carries TRBV7-2 and TRBJ1-4; unclear D gene. V lost 6 bases and J lost 2, with 10 bases in between. CDR1 and CDR2 from the germline V gene are SGHTA and FQGNSA. This CDR3 has 14 amino acids. As DNA, the CDR3 is TGTGCCAGCAGACCTCCGGCGACTAATGAAAAACTGTTTTTT. Its translation is CASRPPATNEKLFF.

This sequence joins TRBV28 and TRBJ2-6, with unresolved D. Germline CDR1 and CDR2: MDHEN and SYDVKM. The V end was cut by 6 bases, the J end by 0 bases, with 9 bases between. This CDR3 spans 15 amino acids. The chain's CDR3 is CASRVRLSGANVLTF. The CDR3 DNA reads as TGTGCCAGCAGGGTCCGACTCTCTGGGGCCAACGTCCTGACTTTC.

This clone occurred once. This chain connects TRBV24-1 to TRBJ1-2, with unresolved D. Per germline, CDR1 KGHDR and CDR2 SFDVKD. The CDR3 loop spans 12 amino acids. Trimming removed 5 bases at V and 5 bases at J, with 8 bases between. CDR3 DNA sequence: TGTGCCACCAGTGGATCCCGATATGGCTACACCTTC. It specifies CATSGSRYGYTF.

The CDR3 nucleotides are TGTGCCAGCAGTGGAAGCGGGGGAGACCCTTATCGTAGCAATCAGCCCCAGCATTTT. It specifies CASSGSGGDPYRSNQPQHF. The chain couples TRBV2 to TRBJ1-5; weak D call: TRBD1 (5 bases). The CDR3 covers 19 residues. In germline, CDR1 is SNHLY, CDR2 FYNNEI. Trimming removed 4 bases from V and 0 bases from J, with 22 bases in between.

The V call is TRBV6-5, the J call TRBJ1-2; TRBD1 agrees at 8 bases. Germline CDR1 is MNHEY and CDR2 is SVGAGI. The trim removed 8 bases at V and 7 bases at J, leaving 9 bases unmatched. The CDR3 has 13 amino acids. CDR3 residues: CASVPGQVGGYTF. For the CDR3, the DNA is TGTGCCAGCGTCCCGGGACAGGTCGGTGGCTACACCTTC.

The chain is built from TRBV18 and TRBJ1-4; D remains unclear. Germline assignment: CDR1 KGHSH and CDR2 LQKENI. V was trimmed by 3 bases and J by 0 bases, leaving 5 bases between them. The CDR3 is 14 amino acids. CDR3 coding DNA: TGTGCCAGCTCACCGTCAGCAACTAATGAAAAACTGTTTTTT. It is translated as CASSPSATNEKLFF. Together with reference TRBV18 and TRBJ1-4, the CDR3 gives the full variable domain: NAGVMQNPRHLVRRRGQEARLRCSPMKGHSHVYWYRQLPEEGLKFMVYLQKENIIDESGMPKERFSAEFPKEGPSILRIQQVVRGDSAAYFCASSPSATNEKLFFGSGTQLSVL.

The V and J genes are TRBV11-3 and TRBJ2-1; no definite D call. The V end was cut by 5 bases, the J end by 9 bases, with 8 bases between. CDR3 length: 11 residues. CDR1 is SGHNT, CDR2 YENEEA, per germline. CDR3 sequence (DNA): TGTGCCAGCAGCCGAGGCGGTGAGCAGTTCTTC. Translated: CASSRGGEQFF.

The J gene is TRBJ2-7, the V gene TRBV27; 9 nucleotides match TRBD1. This CDR3 spans 16 amino acids. Germline values: CDR1 MNHEY, CDR2 SMNVEV (reference sequence). Unmatched junction bases numbered 12, after V lost 6 bases and J lost 3 bases. In DNA, the CDR3 is TGTGCCAGCAGACCGGGACAGGGCGCGGTGTTCTACGAGCAGTACTTC. Protein: CASRPGQGAVFYEQYF.